This is a list of T cell receptor beta chains from one sample in a study of blood T cells in healthy people across ages. A single record per CDR3 protein comes from TCRdb applying MiXCR to the 5' RACE reads. The sample records fewer than 600,000 distinct CDR3 sequences, roughly a quarter being singletons. This sample also belongs to another study, concerning T cells of mothers and their children.

Sequencing was performed on blood. These TCRs come from a boy aged 2-9 years in good health. Each CDR3 is given with its conserved first and last residue. A D gene is named only where the DNA matches it firmly. Clone size is shown for a subset of rows, as once, few, many or a class of expanded clone.

abundance: few
j_gene: TRBJ2-1
d_gene: TRBD2
v_gene: TRBV29-1
CDR3nt: TGCAGCGTTAGCCCGCCCCCGGGACTAGCCTACAATGAGCAGTTCTTC
CDR3aa: CSVSPPPGLAYNEQFF

abundance: many
j_gene: TRBJ1-4
d_gene: -
v_gene: TRBV19
CDR3nt: TGTGCCAGTAGTCTTGCGGAAAAACTGTTTTTT
CDR3aa: CASSLAEKLFF

abundance: -
j_gene: TRBJ2-2
d_gene: -
v_gene: TRBV5-1
CDR3nt: TGCGCCAGCAGCTTACAGGGGACTAGGCTGAACACCGGGGAGCTGCTTTTT
CDR3aa: CASSLQGTRLNTGELLF

abundance: -
j_gene: TRBJ2-2
d_gene: -
v_gene: TRBV27
CDR3nt: TGTGCCAGCAGTTTCGGTCAGGCGCTCGGGGAGCTGTTTTTT
CDR3aa: CASSFGQALGELFF

abundance: few
j_gene: TRBJ1-1
d_gene: TRBD1
v_gene: TRBV9
CDR3nt: TGTGCCAGCAGCTACGGGACAGGGGGGAACACTGAAGCTTTCTTT
CDR3aa: CASSYGTGGNTEAFF

abundance: few
j_gene: TRBJ2-7
d_gene: TRBD2
v_gene: TRBV29-1
CDR3nt: TGCAGCGCCGAGGGACTAGCGGGAGAAATGGACTACGAGCAGTACTTC
CDR3aa: CSAEGLAGEMDYEQYF

abundance: -
j_gene: TRBJ2-5
d_gene: TRBD2
v_gene: TRBV3-1
CDR3nt: TGTGCCAGCAGCCAAAGGACTAGCGGCGAGACCCAGTACTTC
CDR3aa: CASSQRTSGETQYF

abundance: -
j_gene: TRBJ1-6
d_gene: TRBD1
v_gene: TRBV9
CDR3nt: TGTGCCAGCAGCGGAAACAGGGGCTCCTATAATTCACCCCTCCACTTT
CDR3aa: CASSGNRGSYNSPLHF

abundance: -
j_gene: TRBJ2-1
d_gene: TRBD1
v_gene: TRBV20-1
CDR3nt: TGCAGTGCTAGTTTCCCGGGACAGGGGGCCTACAATGAGCAGTTCTTC
CDR3aa: CSASFPGQGAYNEQFF

abundance: few
j_gene: TRBJ2-3
d_gene: -
v_gene: TRBV5-1
CDR3nt: TGCGCCAGCAGCTTGAATCCTCCCACAGATACGCAGTATTTT
CDR3aa: CASSLNPPTDTQYF

abundance: -
j_gene: TRBJ1-5
d_gene: -
v_gene: TRBV27
CDR3nt: TGTGCCAGCAGTTCAGGGAAGGTGAATAGCAATCAGCCCCAGCATTTT
CDR3aa: CASSSGKVNSNQPQHF

abundance: -
j_gene: TRBJ1-4
d_gene: -
v_gene: TRBV20-1
CDR3nt: TGCAGTGCTAGAGATGGGGGTTCTAATGAAAAACTGTTTTTT
CDR3aa: CSARDGGSNEKLFF

abundance: -
j_gene: TRBJ2-7
d_gene: -
v_gene: TRBV10-3
CDR3nt: TGTGCCATCAGTGGAACGGGGAACGAGCAGTACTTC
CDR3aa: CAISGTGNEQYF

abundance: -
j_gene: TRBJ2-7
d_gene: -
v_gene: TRBV4-1
CDR3nt: TGCGCCAGCAGCCTCCCAGGGAAAACGCTCTACGAGCAGTACTTC
CDR3aa: CASSLPGKTLYEQYF

abundance: few
j_gene: TRBJ1-3
d_gene: TRBD1
v_gene: TRBV18
CDR3nt: TGTGCCAGCTCACCCGGGACAGGGGGCTCTGGAAACACCACATATTTT
CDR3aa: CASSPGTGGSGNTTYF

abundance: -
j_gene: TRBJ2-7
d_gene: -
v_gene: TRBV27
CDR3nt: TGTGCCAGCAGTCCACTGGGCGAGCAGTACTTC
CDR3aa: CASSPLGEQYF

abundance: -
j_gene: TRBJ1-2
d_gene: -
v_gene: TRBV2
CDR3nt: TGTGCCAGCAGTGAATCCGGCTCGGATGGCTACACCTTC
CDR3aa: CASSESGSDGYTF

abundance: -
j_gene: TRBJ2-7
d_gene: -
v_gene: TRBV5-6
CDR3nt: TGTGCCAGCAGCCCCCTTAACAGGGATTCCTACGAGCAGTACTTC
CDR3aa: CASSPLNRDSYEQYF

abundance: -
j_gene: TRBJ2-2
d_gene: -
v_gene: TRBV6-5
CDR3nt: TGTGCCAGCAGTTACAGCGGGCGAGGGACCGGGGAGCTGTTTTTT
CDR3aa: CASSYSGRGTGELFF

abundance: few
j_gene: TRBJ2-5
d_gene: -
v_gene: TRBV7-3
CDR3nt: TGTGCCAGCACCGTTAGATGGGGGGCACGGGAGACCCAGTACTTC
CDR3aa: CASTVRWGARETQYF

abundance: -
j_gene: TRBJ2-4
d_gene: -
v_gene: TRBV6-5
CDR3nt: TGTGCCAGCAGTTACTACCTCGGGGACATTCAGTACTTC
CDR3aa: CASSYYLGDIQYF

abundance: -
j_gene: TRBJ2-4
d_gene: -
v_gene: TRBV28
CDR3nt: TGTGCCAGCAGTCCTAGGGGGGCAGGAAAAAACATTCAGTACTTC
CDR3aa: CASSPRGAGKNIQYF

abundance: few
j_gene: TRBJ2-7
d_gene: TRBD2
v_gene: TRBV20-1
CDR3nt: TGCAGTGCCCGGCCGCTAGCGGGGGTGTCCTACGAGCAGTACTTC
CDR3aa: CSARPLAGVSYEQYF

abundance: few
j_gene: TRBJ2-1
d_gene: TRBD2
v_gene: TRBV15
CDR3nt: TGTGCCACCAGCAGAGATGCCCAGACAGCGGGAAGGTACAATGAGCAGTTCTTC
CDR3aa: CATSRDAQTAGRYNEQFF

abundance: -
j_gene: TRBJ1-3
d_gene: -
v_gene: TRBV29-1
CDR3nt: TGCAGCGTTGAACAGGGGTTGGGATCGGGAAACACCATATATTTT
CDR3aa: CSVEQGLGSGNTIYF

abundance: few
j_gene: TRBJ2-5
d_gene: -
v_gene: TRBV4-1
CDR3nt: TGCGCCAGCAGCCAAGCAGGCGTTCAAGAGACCCAGTACTTC
CDR3aa: CASSQAGVQETQYF

abundance: few
j_gene: TRBJ2-5
d_gene: TRBD2
v_gene: TRBV15
CDR3nt: TGTGCCACCAGCAGAGATCGTCTAGCGGACATCAGGCTAGAAGAGACCCAGTACTTC
CDR3aa: CATSRDRLADIRLEETQYF

abundance: few
j_gene: TRBJ1-5
d_gene: TRBD1
v_gene: TRBV6-2/TRBV6-3
CDR3nt: TGTGCCAGCAGTGCAACAGGGGGCGCGGGTCAGCCCCAACATTTT
CDR3aa: CASSATGGAGQPQHF

abundance: -
j_gene: TRBJ1-1
d_gene: TRBD1
v_gene: TRBV15
CDR3nt: TGTGCCACCAGCAGGGACAGGGGTGGAGCTGAAGCTTTCTTT
CDR3aa: CATSRDRGGAEAFF

abundance: few
j_gene: TRBJ2-7
d_gene: TRBD1
v_gene: TRBV9
CDR3nt: TGTGCCAGTAGCGTATCAGTCCGGACAGGGTCCAACGAGCAGTACTTC
CDR3aa: CASSVSVRTGSNEQYF

abundance: few
j_gene: TRBJ1-2
d_gene: -
v_gene: TRBV3-1
CDR3nt: TGTGCCAGCAGCCCCCCGAGTGGTGGCTACACCTTC
CDR3aa: CASSPPSGGYTF

abundance: few
j_gene: TRBJ1-1
d_gene: -
v_gene: TRBV2
CDR3nt: TGTGCCAGCAGCCTCCCCCCCGAAGCTTTCTTT
CDR3aa: CASSLPPEAFF

abundance: -
j_gene: TRBJ1-2
d_gene: TRBD1
v_gene: TRBV20-1
CDR3nt: TGCAGTGCCGCTGACAGGGAGGAAGTTGGCTACACCTTC
CDR3aa: CSAADREEVGYTF

abundance: -
j_gene: TRBJ1-2
d_gene: TRBD1
v_gene: TRBV7-2
CDR3nt: TGTGCCAGCAGCTTAAAGTACGTTAGTGCGGTGGACAGGGGGTTGAATGGCTACACCTTC
CDR3aa: CASSLKYVSAVDRGLNGYTF

abundance: few
j_gene: TRBJ1-4
d_gene: -
v_gene: TRBV2
CDR3nt: TGTGCCAGCAGTTTCGGGGTGGTCCGCCGATACGAAAAACTGTTTTTT
CDR3aa: CASSFGVVRRYEKLFF

abundance: few
j_gene: TRBJ2-7
d_gene: -
v_gene: TRBV7-2
CDR3nt: TGTGCCAGCAGCCCCTCGGTCGAGCAGTACTTC
CDR3aa: CASSPSVEQYF

abundance: -
j_gene: TRBJ2-5
d_gene: -
v_gene: TRBV5-1
CDR3nt: TGCGCCAGCAACTGGGACCAAGAGACCCAGTACTTC
CDR3aa: CASNWDQETQYF

abundance: few
j_gene: TRBJ2-1
d_gene: TRBD2
v_gene: TRBV30
CDR3nt: TGTGCCTGGAGGCTGGGCGGGAGAGGATATGAGCAGTTCTTC
CDR3aa: CAWRLGGRGYEQFF

abundance: -
j_gene: TRBJ2-7
d_gene: TRBD2
v_gene: TRBV7-9
CDR3nt: TGTGCCAGCAGCTCCTCGCTAGCGGGAGTAAGCGAGCAGTACTTC
CDR3aa: CASSSSLAGVSEQYF

abundance: few
j_gene: TRBJ2-3
d_gene: TRBD2
v_gene: TRBV7-8
CDR3nt: TGTGCCAGCAGCTTGCGGGAGATAAGCACAGATACGCAGTATTTT
CDR3aa: CASSLREISTDTQYF

abundance: -
j_gene: TRBJ2-7
d_gene: -
v_gene: TRBV7-9
CDR3nt: TGTGCCAGCAGCTTATGGGGGGAGCTAGCGTCACCCTACGAGCAGTACTTC
CDR3aa: CASSLWGELASPYEQYF

abundance: many
j_gene: TRBJ2-5
d_gene: -
v_gene: TRBV20-1
CDR3nt: TGCAGTGCTAGACCGACTCAAACCGAGACCCAGTACTTC
CDR3aa: CSARPTQTETQYF

abundance: few
j_gene: TRBJ2-5
d_gene: TRBD2
v_gene: TRBV10-3
CDR3nt: TGTGCCATGTCCGGGACTAGCGCTCAAGAGACCCAGTACTTC
CDR3aa: CAMSGTSAQETQYF

abundance: -
j_gene: TRBJ2-3
d_gene: -
v_gene: TRBV10-3
CDR3nt: TGTGCCATCAGTAGGACAGATACGCAGTATTTT
CDR3aa: CAISRTDTQYF

abundance: once
j_gene: TRBJ2-5
d_gene: -
v_gene: TRBV18
CDR3nt: TGTGCCAGCTCACCCGAGCAGCAAGAGACCCAGTACTTC
CDR3aa: CASSPEQQETQYF

abundance: -
j_gene: TRBJ2-5
d_gene: -
v_gene: TRBV5-4
CDR3nt: TGTGCCAGCAGAGGAGGTGGAGAGCAAGAGACCCAGTACTTC
CDR3aa: CASRGGGEQETQYF

abundance: -
j_gene: TRBJ2-1
d_gene: -
v_gene: TRBV5-1
CDR3nt: TGCGCCAGCAGCTTGGGGGCCCTAGGGCAGTTCTTC
CDR3aa: CASSLGALGQFF

abundance: -
j_gene: TRBJ2-4
d_gene: -
v_gene: TRBV6-6
CDR3nt: TGTGCCAGCAGTTACTCATCGGTCCAGGAGAACATTCAGTACTTC
CDR3aa: CASSYSSVQENIQYF